The rows below give T cell receptor beta chains drawn from one sample of a study of blood T cell repertoires in COVID-19. The table came from immunoSEQ multiplex PCR; TCRdb's copy has only in-frame clones and leaves some out. Of around 95,000 clones listed, roughly 80% were seen once; the top ten hold approximately 31%. The sequenced sample consisted of peripheral blood. The receptors here all came from a man between 65 and 80 years old with active or convalescent COVID-19. Each CDR3 is given with its conserved first and last residue. The D gene is left open where the match is weak. Size tells how often a clone was seen (once, few, many) or the class of an expanded clone, and some rows leave it out.

V gene	D gene	J gene	clone size	CDR3 DNA	CDR3 protein
TRBV7-2	TRBD1	TRBJ2-5	once	TGTGCCAGCAGTTGGACAGGGCGAGAGACCCAGTACTTC	CASSWTGRETQYF
TRBV6-5	TRBD1	TRBJ1-6	-	TGTGCCAGCAGAGGTTTCGGGACAGGTCGTTCACCCCTCCACTTT	CASRGFGTGRSPLHF
TRBV25-1	TRBD1	TRBJ2-1	-	TGTGCCAGCAGCAATCGACAGGGAGTATCTAGAAATGAGCAGTTCTTC	CASSNRQGVSRNEQFF
TRBV24-1	TRBD2	TRBJ2-1	few	TGTGCCACCAGTGGGTTGCGGGGGTTCCTGGACTCGGCCGCTGAGCAGTTCTTC	CATSGLRGFLDSAAEQFF
TRBV10-3	TRBD1	TRBJ2-6	-	TGTGCCATCAGTGTAGAGACAGGGTCCTCTGGGGCCAACGTCCTGACTTTC	CAISVETGSSGANVLTF
TRBV7-9	-	TRBJ1-4	-	TGTGCCAGCAGCTTACTGGGCACAGGGCGTAATGAAAAACTGTTTTTT	CASSLLGTGRNEKLFF
TRBV6-1	-	TRBJ2-7	-	TGTGCCAGCAGTGAAATTGGAGGGGACGAGCAGTACTTC	CASSEIGGDEQYF
TRBV7-2	-	TRBJ2-7	-	TGTGCCAGCAGCTTAGCCGGACTATCCTACTACGAGCAGTACTTC	CASSLAGLSYYEQYF
TRBV7-3	-	TRBJ1-1	-	TGTGCCAGCAGCCGGGGTATAGGCACTGAAGCTTTCTTT	CASSRGIGTEAFF
TRBV7-6	-	TRBJ1-4	-	TGTGCCAGCAGCCCTGGTTATTCAGGATTCGGTGAAAAACTGTTTTTT	CASSPGYSGFGEKLFF
TRBV11-2	-	TRBJ2-7	-	TGTGCCAGCAGCTTAGATGGGGGCAGCTCCTACGAGCAGTACTTC	CASSLDGGSSYEQYF
TRBV24-1	-	TRBJ1-5	-	TGTGCCACCAGTGATTCCAAATGGGGGGATCAGCCCCAGCATTTT	CATSDSKWGDQPQHF
TRBV5-5	-	TRBJ1-5	-	TGTGCCAGCAGCTCCCCAGGGCAGCCCCAGCATTTT	CASSSPGQPQHF
TRBV29-1	-	TRBJ2-1	-	TGCAGCGTTGAAGCTCTAGAAAGGAATGAGCAGTTCTTC	CSVEALERNEQFF
TRBV5-4	TRBD1	TRBJ1-1	-	TGTGCCAGCAGTTATCCGGGACAGGGGAACACTGAAGCTTTCTTT	CASSYPGQGNTEAFF
TRBV12-3/TRBV12-4	-	TRBJ1-1	-	TGTGCCAGCAGTTTCGCAGGCCCCACTGAAGCTTTCTTT	CASSFAGPTEAFF
TRBV28	-	TRBJ2-2	-	TGTGCCAGCAGTTTATTGTCCGTTACTAACACCGGGGAGCTGTTTTTT	CASSLLSVTNTGELFF
TRBV27	-	TRBJ1-2	few	TGTGCCAGCAGTTCCGCCATCAGGGAAGACTATGGCTACACCTTC	CASSSAIREDYGYTF
TRBV5-7	-	TRBJ2-2	once	TGTGCCAGCAGCTTTGGCACCAACACCGGGGAGCTGTTTTTT	CASSFGTNTGELFF
TRBV19	TRBD2	TRBJ2-2	-	TGTGCCAGTAGAGCGGGATTTGACACCGGGGAGCTGTTTTTT	CASRAGFDTGELFF
TRBV18	TRBD2	TRBJ2-3	-	TGTGCCAGCTCACCAGCCACGGGACTAGCGGGAGTTTGGGGCACAGATACGCAGTATTTT	CASSPATGLAGVWGTDTQYF
TRBV5-4	-	TRBJ2-3	-	TGTGCCAGCAGACTAGCTCCGCGGTCTACGCAGTATTTT	CASRLAPRSTQYF
TRBV30	-	TRBJ2-7	-	TGTGCCTGGAGCGAGGGACAAATGGCCTACGAGCAGTACTTC	CAWSEGQMAYEQYF
TRBV3-1/TRBV3-2	-	TRBJ1-1	-	TGTGCCAGCACCAGAGGGCTGAACACTGAAGCTTTCTTT	CASTRGLNTEAFF
TRBV28	-	TRBJ2-5	once	TGTGCCAGCAGACGACAGGCCGGGGAGACCCAGTACTTC	CASRRQAGETQYF
TRBV13	TRBD1	TRBJ2-5	-	TGTGCCAGCAGCCTTGGGACAGAAGAGACCCAGTACTTC	CASSLGTEETQYF
TRBV28	-	TRBJ2-5	many	TGTGCCAGCAGTTTGGAAGCAGGGTGGAACCAAGAGACCCAGTACTTC	CASSLEAGWNQETQYF
TRBV11-2	-	TRBJ2-2	-	TGTGCCAGCAGCTTACGGGTTAACGGGGAGCTGTTTTTT	CASSLRVNGELFF
TRBV4-3	TRBD2	TRBJ2-1	-	TGCGCCAGCAGCCAAGATCTATTAGCGGGGATTTACAATGAGCAGTTCTTC	CASSQDLLAGIYNEQFF
TRBV27	-	TRBJ2-5	-	TGTGCCAGCAGTTTAAGGGGCAAAGAGACCCAGTACTTC	CASSLRGKETQYF
TRBV27	-	TRBJ2-1	few	TGTGCCAGCAGTTTAATGGGACAATACAATGAGCAGTTCTTC	CASSLMGQYNEQFF
TRBV4-1	TRBD2	TRBJ2-1	-	TGCGCCAGCAGCCACCAGGGACTAGCGGGAAACCCTGAGCAGTTCTTC	CASSHQGLAGNPEQFF
TRBV27	TRBD2	TRBJ2-7	-	TGTGCCAGCAGTTTATATCTAGCGGGACCACGGGAGCAGTACTTC	CASSLYLAGPREQYF
TRBV28	-	TRBJ2-4	-	TGTGCCAGCAGCACCCCGATGTCCGGTGCCAAAAACATTCAGTACTTC	CASSTPMSGAKNIQYF
TRBV27	-	TRBJ1-5	-	TGTGCCAGCAGTTCCCAGGATCAGCCCCAGCATTTT	CASSSQDQPQHF
TRBV19	TRBD1	TRBJ1-1	-	TGTGCCAGTAGGGGACAGGGGAGCACTGAAGCTTTCTTT	CASRGQGSTEAFF
TRBV7-9	-	TRBJ2-5	-	TGTGCCAGCAGCCCCGGACTTTTTGAAGAGACCCAGTACTTC	CASSPGLFEETQYF
TRBV5-1	-	TRBJ2-2	few	TGCGCCAGCAGCCTGCATCTTTCGGTAGGGAGTACCGGGGAGCTGTTTTTT	CASSLHLSVGSTGELFF
TRBV4-3	-	TRBJ2-5	-	TGCGCCAGCAGCCAAGGACAGGCGGGGACCCAGTACTTC	CASSQGQAGTQYF
TRBV7-8	TRBD2	TRBJ2-1	-	TGTGCCAGCAGCTTTAGCGGGGGGGCGACGGGTGAGCAGTTCTTC	CASSFSGGATGEQFF
TRBV7-6	-	TRBJ2-3	-	TGTGCCAGCAGCACCACAGAGACAGATACGCAGTATTTT	CASSTTETDTQYF
TRBV3-1/TRBV3-2	-	TRBJ2-5	-	TGTGCCAGCAGCCAAAACCACAGGGACGAAGAGACCCAGTACTTC	CASSQNHRDEETQYF
TRBV4-3	-	TRBJ1-2	once	TGCGCCAGCAGCCAAATGGATAGGGGTATCTATGGCTACACCTTC	CASSQMDRGIYGYTF
TRBV23-1	TRBD1	TRBJ1-4	-	TGCGCCAGCAGTCGGCGGGACAGGGGACCTCGAAAACTGTTTTTT	CASSRRDRGPRKLFF
TRBV28	TRBD1	TRBJ1-5	-	TGTGCCAGCAGTACGACAGGGATGTTCGGCAATCAGCCCCAGCATTTT	CASSTTGMFGNQPQHF
TRBV28	TRBD2	TRBJ2-7	-	TGTGCCAGCAGTTCGCTAGCGGTCTCCTACGAGCAGTACTTC	CASSSLAVSYEQYF
TRBV4-3	-	TRBJ1-4	-	TGCGCCAGCAGCCAAGCGGTGGAAGGGGATAGTGAAAAACTGTTTTTT	CASSQAVEGDSEKLFF
TRBV3-1/TRBV3-2	-	TRBJ2-1	-	TGTGCCAGCAGCCTGGGGGGTCGTAAGCAAGAGCAGTTCTTC	CASSLGGRKQEQFF
TRBV24-1	-	TRBJ2-1	once	TGTGCCACCAGTGACCCGGCTAGGGGCAATGAGCAGTTCTTC	CATSDPARGNEQFF
TRBV5-1	TRBD2	TRBJ2-1	-	TGCGCCAGCAGCTCACCTACCCTTAGCGGGAGGTACAATGAGCAGTTCTTC	CASSSPTLSGRYNEQFF
TRBV5-5	-	TRBJ2-1	few	TGTGCCAGCAGCTTGGGGGGACTCTACAATGAGCAGTTCTTC	CASSLGGLYNEQFF
TRBV19	-	TRBJ2-1	-	TGTGCCAGTAGTGCCTACAGGAGCAATGAGCAGTTCTTC	CASSAYRSNEQFF
TRBV27	-	TRBJ1-2	-	TGTGCCAGCAGTTTATCTGCCGGCTATGGCTACACCTTC	CASSLSAGYGYTF